Given below is one TCR beta chain in context. Its antigen is not known. Each CDR3 protein gets one entry after TCRdb re-called the reads with MiXCR. The sample lists 360,000 or so distinct CDR3 sequences; roughly a third were seen once. V shed 3 bases, J shed 0 bases, and the junction held 2 bases outside the gene matches. CDR3 length: 15 amino acids. Per the germline V gene, CDR1 is MGHDK and CDR2 is SYGVNS. This sample is part of a study of T cell repertoires in cytomegalovirus infection. Study at large: Used in the study were CMV epitopes, some recently identified and HLA-C-restricted, others well-studied and HLA-B-restricted. Matching HLA type and CMV infection were both indicated by public TCR beta signatures.

This TCR derives from a human donor in good health (CMV status not recorded). Some clones in this sample may be carry-over from other donors' samples. Sequences were derived from cultured PBMCs, sampled from culture after CMV antigen stimulation. The chain couples TRBV25-1 to TRBJ2-3, with 8 bases aligning to TRBD2. CDR3: CASSDRLASTDTQYF. Written as DNA, the CDR3 is TGTGCCAGCAGTGATAGACTAGCGAGCACAGATACGCAGTATTTT.